Included here is one T cell receptor (beta chain) sequence, with context. This CDR3 contains 11 residues. Germline lookup yields CDR1 KGHDR and CDR2 SFDVKD. V lost 5 bases, J lost 5 bases, and 4 bases lay in between. The source of the sample is a study of CD8 T cells in Susac syndrome. The authors reverse transcribed roughly 0.45 to 1 ug RNA with random hexamers. MiXCR, applied by TCRdb to the immunoSEQ multiplex PCR reads, yields one record per CDR3 protein. This sample has fewer than 250,000 distinct CDR3 sequences; over 85% occur once, and the top ten carry around 0.1%. The TCR comes from a human donor in good health. The sample taken for sequencing was CD4+ T cells from PBMCs. The V call is TRBV24-1, the J call TRBJ2-3; D is unclear. CDR3 protein: CATSVRDTQYF. In DNA, the CDR3 is TGTGCCACCAGTGTTAGAGATACGCAGTATTTT.